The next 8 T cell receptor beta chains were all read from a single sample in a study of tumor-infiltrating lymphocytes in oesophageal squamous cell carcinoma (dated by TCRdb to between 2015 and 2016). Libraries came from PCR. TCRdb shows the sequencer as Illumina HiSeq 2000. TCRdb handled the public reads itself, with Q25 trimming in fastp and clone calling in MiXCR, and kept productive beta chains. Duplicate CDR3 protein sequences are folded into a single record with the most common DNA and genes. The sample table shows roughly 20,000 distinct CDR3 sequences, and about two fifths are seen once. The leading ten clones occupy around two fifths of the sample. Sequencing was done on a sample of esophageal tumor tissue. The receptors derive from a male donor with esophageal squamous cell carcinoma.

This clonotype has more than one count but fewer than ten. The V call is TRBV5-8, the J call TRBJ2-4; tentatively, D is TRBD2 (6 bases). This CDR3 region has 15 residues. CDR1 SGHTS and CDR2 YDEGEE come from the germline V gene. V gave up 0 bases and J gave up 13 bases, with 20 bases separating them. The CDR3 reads CASSLGGRPYNEQYF. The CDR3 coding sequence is TGTGCCAGCAGCTTGGGAGGGAGGCCCTACAATGAGCAGTACTTC.

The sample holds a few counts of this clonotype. The CDR3 nucleotides read TGCGCCAGCAGCCTAAGATTGGGCAGGTCTGAAAAACTGTTTTTT. The encoded protein is CASSLRLGRSEKLFF. This chain uses TRBV5-1 with TRBJ1-4; D gene unclear. This CDR3 spans 15 amino acids. Germline V CDR1 and CDR2: SGHRS, YFSETQ. V shed 4 bases and J shed 7 bases, with 17 bases lying between them.

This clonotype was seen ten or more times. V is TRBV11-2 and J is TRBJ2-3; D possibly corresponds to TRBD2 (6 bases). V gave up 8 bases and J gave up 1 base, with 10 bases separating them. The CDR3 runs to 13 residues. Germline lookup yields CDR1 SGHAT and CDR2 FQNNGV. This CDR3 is CASAWGGTDTQYF. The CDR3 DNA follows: TGTGCCAGCGCCTGGGGGGGCACAGATACGCAGTATTTT.

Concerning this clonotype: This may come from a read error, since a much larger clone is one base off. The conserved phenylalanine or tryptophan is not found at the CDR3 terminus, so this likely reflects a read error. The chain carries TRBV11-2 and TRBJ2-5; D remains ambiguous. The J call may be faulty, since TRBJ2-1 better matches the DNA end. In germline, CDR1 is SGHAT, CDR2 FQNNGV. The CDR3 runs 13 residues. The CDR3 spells CASSPRVYDEQFL. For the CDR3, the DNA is TGTGCCAGCAGCCCTAGGGTATATGATGAGCAGTTCTTA.

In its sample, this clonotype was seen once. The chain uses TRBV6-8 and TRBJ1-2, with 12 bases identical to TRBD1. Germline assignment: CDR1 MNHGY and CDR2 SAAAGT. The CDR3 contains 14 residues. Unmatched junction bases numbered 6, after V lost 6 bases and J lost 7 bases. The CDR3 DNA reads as TGTGCCAGCAGGCCCGGGACAGGGGGCCCTGGCTACACCTTC. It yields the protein CASRPGTGGPGYTF.

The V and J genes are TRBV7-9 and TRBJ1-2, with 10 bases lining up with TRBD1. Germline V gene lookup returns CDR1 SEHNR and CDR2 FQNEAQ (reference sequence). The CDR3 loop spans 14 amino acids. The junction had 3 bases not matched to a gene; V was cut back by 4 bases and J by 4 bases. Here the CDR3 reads CASSSDRGIYGYTF. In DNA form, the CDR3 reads TGTGCCAGCAGCTCGGACAGGGGGATCTATGGCTACACCTTC.

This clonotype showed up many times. CDR3 in DNA: TGCGCCAGCAGCTTGCGGACTAGCTGGAACAATGAGCAGTTCTTC. This codes for CASSLRTSWNNEQFF. The V call is TRBV5-1, the J call TRBJ2-1; 8 bases fit TRBD2. V was pared by 1 base and J by 5 bases, with 5 bases of the junction left unmatched. In germline, CDR1 is SGHRS, CDR2 YFSETQ. The CDR3 loop spans 15 amino acids.

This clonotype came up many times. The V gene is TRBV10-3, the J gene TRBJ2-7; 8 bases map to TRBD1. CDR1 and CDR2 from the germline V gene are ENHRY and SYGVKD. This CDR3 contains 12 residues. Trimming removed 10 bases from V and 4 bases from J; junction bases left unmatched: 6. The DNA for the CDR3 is TGTGCCAGTCAGGGGGCGAAGTACGAGCAGTACTTC. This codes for CASQGAKYEQYF.